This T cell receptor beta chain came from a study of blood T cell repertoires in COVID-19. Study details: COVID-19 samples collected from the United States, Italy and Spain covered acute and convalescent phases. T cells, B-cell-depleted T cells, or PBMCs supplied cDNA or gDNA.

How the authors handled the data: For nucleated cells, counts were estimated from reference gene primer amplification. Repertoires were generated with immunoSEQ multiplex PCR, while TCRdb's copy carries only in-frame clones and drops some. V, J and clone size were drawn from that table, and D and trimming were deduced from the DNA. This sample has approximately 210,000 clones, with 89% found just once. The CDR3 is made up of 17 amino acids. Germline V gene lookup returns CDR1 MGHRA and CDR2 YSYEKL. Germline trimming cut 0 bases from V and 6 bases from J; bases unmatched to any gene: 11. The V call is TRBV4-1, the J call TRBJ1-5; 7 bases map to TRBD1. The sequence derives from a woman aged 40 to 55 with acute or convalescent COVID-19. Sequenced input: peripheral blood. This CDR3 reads CASSQDLFRQGGQPQHF. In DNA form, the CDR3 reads TGCGCCAGCAGCCAAGATCTTTTCAGGCAGGGGGGTCAGCCCCAGCATTTT.